Below are 21 T cell receptor beta chains sequenced from a single sample in a study of cytomegalovirus exposure and HLA in healthy donors. Primers: 60 Vbeta forward and 13 Jbeta reverse. Here immunoSEQ multiplex PCR was the method, and the copy in TCRdb shows in-frame clones only, minus some. Found here are about 120,000 clones, 9% to 10% of them singletons; the top ten hold 3%. The sample was PBMCs. The receptors stem from a man aged 30 to 45 in good health and CMV-seronegative.

This clone was recorded a few times. The genes are TRBV30 and TRBJ2-4; maybe TRBD1 (7 bases). The V end was cut by 5 bases, the J end by 9 bases, with 14 bases between. This CDR3 comprises 12 residues. CDR1 and CDR2 from the germline V gene are GTSNPN and SVGIG (reference sequence). The CDR3 sequence is CAWGGGNSIQYF. DNA of the CDR3: TGTGCCTGGGGAGGGGGCAACAGCATTCAGTACTTC.

This rearrangement joins TRBV28 to TRBJ2-4, with 8 bases that match TRBD1. Losses at the gene ends were 5 bases for V and 3 bases for J; bases not matched to a gene: 9. The CDR3 has 16 amino acids. CDR1 and CDR2 from the germline V gene are MDHEN and SYDVKM. DNA for the CDR3: TGTGCCAGCAGTCCTAGGACAGGGACGGGCAAAAACATTCAGTACTTC. It encodes CASSPRTGTGKNIQYF.

This clone was found a few times. DNA of the CDR3: TGTGCCAGCAGCTTAGGACTAGCGGGACTTAACACCGGGGAGCTGTTTTTT. Translating it yields CASSLGLAGLNTGELFF. The chain carries TRBV7-8 and TRBJ2-2, with 11 positions matching TRBD2. Per the germline V gene, CDR1 is SGHVS and CDR2 is FQNEAQ. The CDR3 length is 17 residues. J was trimmed by 2 bases and V by 1 base; bases with no gene match: 3. The full variable domain, in which reference TRBV7-8 and TRBJ2-2 provide the parts outside the CDR3, is GAGVSQSPRYKVAKRGQDVALRCDPISGHVSLFWYQQALGQGPEFLTYFQNEAQLDKSGLPSDRFFAERPEGSVSTLKIQRTQQEDSAVYLCASSLGLAGLNTGELFFGEGSRLTVL.

The chain is built from TRBV19 and TRBJ2-3; 9 positions match TRBD1. The CDR3 is made up of 19 amino acids. Germline CDR1 LNHDA, CDR2 SQIVND (reference sequence). V lost 7 bases to trimming and J lost 2 bases; unmatched junction nucleotides: 19. DNA of the CDR3: TGTGCCAGTAACCCCGGGACAGGGATTCGGCGGGGATACACAGATACGCAGTATTTT. Protein: CASNPGTGIRRGYTDTQYF.

This clone was recorded a few times. The chain employs TRBV5-1 and TRBJ2-5, with TRBD2 identical over 8 bases. Germline V CDR1 and CDR2: SGHRS, YFSETQ. The V and J ends lost 5 bases and 5 bases, in that order; junction bases with no gene match: 14. The CDR3 sequence is 16 residues long. The CDR3 spells CASSTSLAGSGETQYF. The CDR3 DNA follows: TGCGCCAGCAGTACCTCCCTAGCGGGTTCTGGTGAGACCCAGTACTTC.

This chain joins TRBV28 and TRBJ1-1; no clear D. This CDR3 has 13 amino acids. V lost 1 base, J lost 0 bases, and 3 bases lay in between. CDR1 is MDHEN, CDR2 SYDVKM, per germline. CDR3 protein: CASSLYMNTEAFF. The CDR3 region has the DNA TGTGCCAGCAGTTTATATATGAACACTGAAGCTTTCTTT.

This clone was seen only a few times. The CDR3 protein is CASSPEGGQETQYF. Written as DNA, the CDR3 is TGTGCCAGCTCACCTGAGGGAGGTCAAGAGACCCAGTACTTC. The chain employs TRBV18 and TRBJ2-5; tentative D call: TRBD2 (6 bases). The CDR3 sequence is 14 residues long. V lost 3 bases and J 2 bases, leaving 10 bases between the germline ends. Germline values: CDR1 KGHSH, CDR2 LQKENI.

This clone occurred a few times. V is TRBV5-4 and J is TRBJ1-1; D gene ambiguous. CDR1 and CDR2 from the germline V gene are SGHNT and YYREEE (reference sequence). This CDR3 has 15 amino acids. Trimming stripped 0 bases from V and 4 bases from J, with 13 bases between. In nucleotides, the CDR3 is TGTGCCAGCAGCTTGGAGCCGACATTGGGCACTGAAGCTTTCTTT. Translation: CASSLEPTLGTEAFF.

The V call is TRBV2, the J call TRBJ1-3; no clear D gene. The CDR3 has 17 amino acids. With 6 bases removed from V and 0 bases from J, the gap between germline ends came to 18 bases. Germline V lookup: CDR1 SNHLY, CDR2 FYNNEI. For the CDR3, the DNA is TGTGCCAGCAGGGCCGAGGAAATACCGATCTCTGGAAACACCATATATTTT. Residues: CASRAEEIPISGNTIYF. The full variable domain, rest sourced from reference TRBV2 and TRBJ1-3, is EPEVTQTPSHQVTQMGQEVILRCVPISNHLYFYWYRQILGQKVEFLVSFYNNEISEKSEIFDDQFSVERPDGSNFTLKIRSTKLEDSAMYFCASRAEEIPISGNTIYFGEGSWLTVV.

This clone appeared a few times. The V gene is TRBV7-8, the J gene TRBJ1-5; possible D gene TRBD1, 5 bases. The germline V gene has CDR1 SGHVS and CDR2 FQNEAQ. With 5 bases removed from V and 2 bases from J, the gap between germline ends came to 13 bases. This CDR3 is built from 15 residues. The CDR3 region has the DNA TGTGCCAGCAGCCTTTCCGACAGAGGCAATCAGCCCCAGCATTTT. Translating gives CASSLSDRGNQPQHF.

This clone was detected only a few times. The chain employs TRBV6-5 and TRBJ1-4; 9 bases are shared with TRBD1. Germline CDR1 and CDR2: MNHEY and SVGAGI. The CDR3 is 13 amino acids. The V segment lost 6 bases and the J segment 15 bases; nucleotides outside the gene matches: 11. The CDR3 DNA follows: TGTGCCAGCAGCCTTGGACAGGGGCGCTTCTTGTTTTTT. Its protein is CASSLGQGRFLFF.

This clone was recorded a few times. The rearrangement uses TRBV27 and TRBJ2-1; 8 nucleotides align to TRBD1. V gave up 0 bases and J gave up 12 bases; unmatched junction bases: 10. CDR3 size: 15 residues. Germline assignment: CDR1 MNHEY and CDR2 SMNVEV (reference sequence). CDR3 residues: CASSLSIAGGSGQFF. The CDR3 DNA reads TGTGCCAGCAGTTTATCGATCGCAGGGGGCTCAGGGCAGTTCTTC.

This chain links TRBV27 with TRBJ2-7, with 7 positions matching TRBD2. Germline trimming cut 5 bases from V and 7 bases from J; bases unmatched to any gene: 11. CDR3 length: 14 amino acids. Per germline, CDR1 MNHEY and CDR2 SMNVEV (reference sequence). The CDR3 sequence is CASSRWGGEREQYF. In DNA, the CDR3 is TGTGCCAGCAGTCGATGGGGGGGAGAGAGAGAGCAGTACTTC.

The chain is built from TRBV6-5 and TRBJ2-5; TRBD1 aligns across 10 bases. Germline V gene lookup returns CDR1 MNHEY and CDR2 SVGAGI. The CDR3 sequence is 15 residues long. V lost 4 bases, J lost 5 bases, and 7 bases stayed unmatched. CDR3 in amino acids: CASSLTGGDPETQYF. CDR3 nucleotides: TGTGCCAGCAGTTTGACAGGGGGCGATCCGGAGACCCAGTACTTC.

The genes are TRBV30 and TRBJ2-7; unclear D gene. This CDR3 contains 14 residues. The germline CDR1 and CDR2 sequences are GTSNPN and SVGIG (reference sequence). Trimming removed 0 bases at V and 6 bases at J, with 15 bases between. The CDR3 bases are TGTGCCTGGAGTGTAACCCCTATGCCCTCCGAGCAGTACTTC. Translation: CAWSVTPMPSEQYF. Supplemented by reference TRBV30 and TRBJ2-7, the full variable domain reads SQTIHQWPATLVQPVGSPLSLECTVEGTSNPNLYWYRQAAGRGLQLLFYSVGIGQISSEVPQNLSASRPQDRQFILSSKKLLLSDSGFYLCAWSVTPMPSEQYFGPGTRLTVT.

CDR3: CTSSHPQGPQGFDQPQHF. CDR3 nucleotides: TGCACCAGCAGCCACCCACAGGGGCCCCAAGGATTCGATCAGCCCCAGCATTTT. This chain links TRBV1 with TRBJ1-5; TRBD1, the table's D call, was not compared with the DNA. TRBV1 is classified as a pseudogene. The CDR3 length is 18 residues.

This clone was counted a few times. The chain joins TRBV4-1 to TRBJ2-5; D call uncertain. The CDR3 runs 16 residues. V dropped 4 bases and J dropped 0 bases, with 15 bases sitting between them. Germline V CDR1 and CDR2: MGHRA, YSYEKL. The CDR3 DNA reads TGCGCCAGCAGCCTAGCTCAAGCCCAATACCAAGAGACCCAGTACTTC. Amino acids: CASSLAQAQYQETQYF.

This clone was seen more than once but under ten times. The V and J genes are TRBV2 and TRBJ1-4, with TRBD1 matching 7 bases. Germline CDR1 is SNHLY and CDR2 is FYNNEI. The junction had 12 bases not matched to a gene; V was cut back by 6 bases and J by 5 bases. The CDR3 sequence is 16 residues long. CDR3 sequence (DNA): TGTGCCAGCAGCCTCCCGACAGGGCCCAAAAATGAAAAACTGTTTTTT. Translated, it gives CASSLPTGPKNEKLFF.

This clone was found a few times. The rearrangement links TRBV19 to TRBJ1-2; TRBD1 matches at 12 bases. Germline V gives CDR1 LNHDA, CDR2 SQIVND (reference sequence). The CDR3 totals 15 residues. Trimming cost V 4 bases and J 8 bases; bases outside gene matches: 8. The CDR3 DNA is TGTGCCAGTAGTACCTCGGGACAGGGGGCGCGGGGCTACACCTTC. Translated: CASSTSGQGARGYTF.

The rearrangement joins TRBV5-6 to TRBJ2-5; 8 bases align to TRBD1. The J call may not be correct, given that the DNA end is closer to TRBJ2-7. This CDR3 is built from 16 residues. Germline CDR1 and CDR2: SGHDT and YYEEEE. This CDR3 is CASSFNGQGFSYEQYF. The CDR3 region has the DNA TGTGCCAGCAGCTTCAATGGACAGGGATTCTCCTACGAGCAGTACTTC.

This clone was seen a few times. V usage is TRBV28 and J usage is TRBJ1-5, with D hard to call. The CDR3 is made up of 13 amino acids. Germline V gene data show CDR1 as MDHEN and CDR2 as SYDVKM. Trimming stripped 3 bases from V and 8 bases from J, with 11 bases between. This CDR3 is CASSLLIVEPQHF. CDR3 coding DNA: TGTGCCAGCAGTTTGCTAATAGTAGAGCCCCAGCATTTT.